One and the same sample provided the 4 T cell receptor beta chains below, sequenced in a study of human T cells and chemical hapten exposure. Time point specified: pre-sensitization, week 0. Treatment in this sample: therapeutic diphenylcyclopropenone sensitization with weekly scalp DPC. MiXCR, applied by TCRdb to the RACE reads, yields one record per CDR3 protein. Among some 360,000 distinct CDR3 sequences listed, 5% to 6.5% were seen once. Sequencing was performed on whole blood, taken in connection with sensitization to the hapten diphenylcyclopropenone (DPC). These receptors all come from a woman aged 45-65 years with alopecia areata. Some clones in this sample may be carry-over from other donors' samples.

In this sample, this clonotype turned up a few times. The rearrangement links TRBV24-1 to TRBJ2-1; tentatively, D is TRBD2 (6 bases). The germline gives CDR1 KGHDR, CDR2 SFDVKD. This CDR3 is 15 amino acids long. V was pared by 5 bases and J by 4 bases, with 14 bases between. CDR3 nucleotides: TGTGCCACCAGTGGCGGGACTCCTGGGTACAATGAGCAGTTCTTC. It yields the protein CATSGGTPGYNEQFF.

This clonotype was found many times. The chain is built from TRBV7-9 and TRBJ2-7; D might be TRBD2 (6 bases). V dropped 1 base and J dropped 5 bases, with 15 bases sitting between them. The CDR3 is 15 residues long. Per germline, CDR1 SEHNR and CDR2 FQNEAQ (reference sequence). The CDR3 loop reads CASSLVVEGLDEQYF. Written as DNA, the CDR3 is TGTGCCAGCAGCTTAGTAGTGGAGGGCCTGGACGAGCAGTACTTC.

This clonotype was found many times. The chain employs TRBV9 and TRBJ2-3, with D hard to call. Trimming pared 4 bases from V and 0 bases from J, leaving 6 bases between. Germline lookup yields CDR1 SGDLS and CDR2 YYNGEE. This CDR3 comprises 13 residues. The CDR3: CASSPDSTDTQYF. CDR3 coding DNA: TGTGCCAGCAGCCCAGATAGCACAGATACGCAGTATTTT.

This clonotype was observed at least ten times. The chain has TRBV4-3 and TRBJ2-7, with 10 bases that match TRBD2. The V gene end was trimmed by 0 bases and the J gene end by 6 bases; junction bases not matched to a gene: 5. Germline values: CDR1 LGHNA, CDR2 YSLEER. This CDR3 has 15 amino acids. CDR3 nucleotide sequence: TGCGCCAGCAGCCAAGAGGAGCGGGAGGGGAGCGAGCAGTACTTC. Amino acids: CASSQEEREGSEQYF.